A selection of T cell receptor beta chains follows, all from one sample in a study of blood T cells in healthy people across ages. MiXCR, run by TCRdb on the 5' RACE reads, gives a single entry per CDR3 protein. The sample contains about 1 million distinct CDR3 sequences, more than 35% of which appear only once. The sequencing sample was made of blood. The receptor set was obtained from a woman in her sixties in good health. The CDR3 runs from the conserved cysteine through the conserved F or W. The D gene is left open where the match is weak. Clone size appears in some rows only: once, few, many, or a class for an expanded clone.

D gene	V gene	clone size	J gene	CDR3 DNA	CDR3 protein
TRBD2	TRBV9	-	TRBJ2-1	TGTGCCAGCACCCTAGGGGGACTAGCGGGATCCAATGAGCAGTTCTTC	CASTLGGLAGSNEQFF
-	TRBV6-5	few	TRBJ2-7	TGTGCCAGCAGTGTCGGCAGGGGAGACGAGCAGTACTTC	CASSVGRGDEQYF
TRBD1	TRBV5-1	-	TRBJ2-5	TGCGCCAGCAGCTTAAGCACAGGGGCAGAGACCCAGTACTTC	CASSLSTGAETQYF
TRBD1	TRBV29-1	few	TRBJ1-2	TGCAGCGTGAGGACAGGGAACTATGGCTACACCTTC	CSVRTGNYGYTF
-	TRBV15	few	TRBJ2-6	TGTGCCACCAGCAAAAGGACTTCTGGGGCCAACGTCCTGACTTTC	CATSKRTSGANVLTF
-	TRBV28	-	TRBJ2-7	TGTGCCAGCAGTCAAACTGTATCGCGGGCCTACGAGCAGTACTTC	CASSQTVSRAYEQYF
TRBD1	TRBV14	-	TRBJ1-2	TGTGCCAGCAGCCAAGATGTGACAGGGGCTGGCTACACCTTC	CASSQDVTGAGYTF
-	TRBV30	-	TRBJ1-6	TGTGCCTGGAGGGCTACAGGGAGCTCCTATAATTCACCCCTCCACTTT	CAWRATGSSYNSPLHF
-	TRBV28	-	TRBJ2-7	TGTGCCAGCACCCCGAGTCTGAGCGAGCAGTACTTC	CASTPSLSEQYF
TRBD2	TRBV2	once	TRBJ2-3	TGTGCCAGCGGTGAGAGGGGACTAGCGGGACATACGCAGTATTTT	CASGERGLAGHTQYF
-	TRBV5-5	-	TRBJ1-1	TGTGCCAGCAGCGACTCGGGGCCGGGAGAAGCTTTCTTT	CASSDSGPGEAFF
TRBD2	TRBV9	-	TRBJ2-3	TGTGCCAGCAGCGGGTCGGGAGGCGGGAGCACAGATACGCAGTATTTT	CASSGSGGGSTDTQYF
-	TRBV5-8	-	TRBJ1-3	TGTGCCAGCAGCCCGGGGCGGAGTGGAAACACCATATATTTT	CASSPGRSGNTIYF
-	TRBV5-1	-	TRBJ2-1	TGCGCCAGCAGACCACTTACGGATGAGCAGTTCTTC	CASRPLTDEQFF
TRBD1	TRBV5-1	-	TRBJ2-1	TGCGCCAGCAGCTGGACAGGGGCTGAGCAGTTCTTC	CASSWTGAEQFF
-	TRBV5-1	-	TRBJ2-7	TGCGCCAGCAGCTCAGCAACGACGAGAACCTACGAGCAGTACTTC	CASSSATTRTYEQYF
-	TRBV7-9	-	TRBJ2-7	TGTGCCAGCAGTGGACAAATTGGCGCCTACGAGCAGTACTTC	CASSGQIGAYEQYF
TRBD1	TRBV10-3	-	TRBJ2-2	TGTGCCATCAGTGGACAGGGGACAAGGGAGCTGTTTTTT	CAISGQGTRELFF
TRBD2	TRBV20-1	-	TRBJ2-3	TGCAGTGTGGCCGGGACTAGCGGGAAGAGGGTAGATACGCAGTATTTT	CSVAGTSGKRVDTQYF
-	TRBV3-1	-	TRBJ2-3	TGTGCCAGCAGCCAACGTGCGAATACGCAGTATTTT	CASSQRANTQYF
TRBD2	TRBV20-1	-	TRBJ2-3	TGCAGTGCCAGCCGGAGAGGAACTAGCGGGAGGACAGATACGCAGTATTTT	CSASRRGTSGRTDTQYF
-	TRBV6-5	-	TRBJ1-5	TGTGCCAGCAGTTACTTGGATAGCAATCAGCCCCAGCATTTT	CASSYLDSNQPQHF
-	TRBV20-1	-	TRBJ2-4	TGCAGTGCTAGAAGTCCGGGATTCCTCAATGAGCAGTACTTC	CSARSPGFLNEQYF
TRBD1	TRBV7-2	few	TRBJ2-7	TGTGCCAGCAGCTTAGTGGGGCAGGGGGCATCCGAGCAGTACTTC	CASSLVGQGASEQYF
-	TRBV7-6	-	TRBJ2-7	TGTGCCAGCAGCACCCCGGAAGCGGCAAAGAGGGACCTTATCTACGAGCAGTACTTC	CASSTPEAAKRDLIYEQYF
TRBD2	TRBV9	-	TRBJ2-1	TGTGCCAGCAGCTCCCGCGGAGCTAGCGGGAGGTATTTTGAGCAGTTCTTC	CASSSRGASGRYFEQFF
-	TRBV4-1	few	TRBJ2-1	TGCGCCAGCAGCCAATTGCCCGGTAGCTCCTACAATGAGCAGTTCTTC	CASSQLPGSSYNEQFF
-	TRBV27	-	TRBJ2-1	TGTGCCAGCAGTTTAGGGGTCTGGAATGAGCAGTTCTTC	CASSLGVWNEQFF
TRBD2	TRBV11-2	-	TRBJ2-5	TGTGCCAGCAGCTTAGATCCCCTAGCGGGACAAGAGACCCAGTACTTC	CASSLDPLAGQETQYF
TRBD2	TRBV24-1	-	TRBJ2-7	TGTGCCACCAGTGATTCTAGCGGGGATTGGAATGAGCAGTACTTC	CATSDSSGDWNEQYF
-	TRBV12-5	few	TRBJ2-4	TGTGCTAGTGGTTTGGTACTGACCGGGACCGTAGCCAAAAACATTCAGTACTTC	CASGLVLTGTVAKNIQYF
-	TRBV20-1	-	TRBJ1-6	TGCAGTGCTAGAGATAAGGGTCAGGGGAATTCACCCCTCCACTTT	CSARDKGQGNSPLHF
-	TRBV6-5	many	TRBJ1-2	TGTGCCAGCAGTTACCTCGTGGGGGCGCATACCTATGGCTACACCTTC	CASSYLVGAHTYGYTF
TRBD2	TRBV5-1	-	TRBJ2-7	TGCGCCAGCAGCTTGGGACCGGGACTAGGGGCCTACGAGCAGTACTTC	CASSLGPGLGAYEQYF
TRBD2	TRBV13	-	TRBJ2-5	TGTGCCAGCAGCTTAGGGACTAGCGGGAGAAGGGCGGAAGAGACCCAGTACTTC	CASSLGTSGRRAEETQYF
-	TRBV11-1	many	TRBJ2-7	TGTGCCAGCAGCTTAGTCTACTACGAGCAGTACTTC	CASSLVYYEQYF
-	TRBV7-4	-	TRBJ2-7	TGTGCCAGCAGCTACCCGGGACGAAAGCACTACAATGAGCAGTACTTC	CASSYPGRKHYNEQYF
-	TRBV27	-	TRBJ2-7	TGTGCCAACAACCAGTCCCGCGGGTACGAGCAGTACTTC	CANNQSRGYEQYF
-	TRBV5-1	few	TRBJ2-5	TGCGCCAGCAGCTTATACGGGAATGAGCAGTACTTC	CASSLYGNEQYF
-	TRBV20-1	-	TRBJ2-5	TGCAGTGCTAGAGATTCTCCGGACTGGGGAGAGACCCAGTACTTC	CSARDSPDWGETQYF
-	TRBV19	once	TRBJ2-1	TGTGCCAGTAGTATTTCGACAGTCTCCTACAATGAGCAGTTCTTC	CASSISTVSYNEQFF
-	TRBV5-1	-	TRBJ2-2	TGCGCCAGCAGCCCGTCCCTTGTGGCCGGGGAGCTGTTTTTT	CASSPSLVAGELFF
TRBD2	TRBV20-1	-	TRBJ2-3	TGCAGTGCTAAAGGCGGTAGCGGGAGATACACAGATACGCAGTATTTT	CSAKGGSGRYTDTQYF
TRBD1	TRBV3-1	-	TRBJ2-1	TGTGCCAGCAGCTTAAGGACAGGGTGGAATGAGCAGTTCTTC	CASSLRTGWNEQFF
-	TRBV28	few	TRBJ2-7	TGTGCCAGCAGTTTCGGGCAGGGATTCCATTACGAGCAGTACTTC	CASSFGQGFHYEQYF
-	TRBV28	few	TRBJ2-5	TGTGCCAGCAGTTTACAGGCCAAGGCGCGGACCCAGTACTTC	CASSLQAKARTQYF
TRBD2	TRBV27	few	TRBJ2-7	TGTGCCAGCAGTCTGTGGACTAGCGGGGCGACCTACGAGCAGTACTTC	CASSLWTSGATYEQYF
-	TRBV10-2	once	TRBJ2-6	TGCGCCAGCAGTGTCCAGGGCGGATCCGGGGCCAACGTCCTGACTTTC	CASSVQGGSGANVLTF
TRBD1	TRBV29-1	-	TRBJ1-1	TGCAGCGTTCAGACAGGGGTTACTGAAGCTTTCTTT	CSVQTGVTEAFF
TRBD2	TRBV29-1	many	TRBJ2-3	TGCAGCGTGACGGGAGGCGGGGATAGCACAGATACGCAGTATTTT	CSVTGGGDSTDTQYF
-	TRBV10-3	many	TRBJ2-5	TGTGCCATCAGTGTTAATCAAGAGACCCAGTACTTC	CAISVNQETQYF
TRBD2	TRBV7-9	few	TRBJ2-6	TGTGCCAGCAGCCCCTCGGGGGAGGGAATGGGGGCCAACGTCCTGACTTTC	CASSPSGEGMGANVLTF
TRBD2	TRBV7-2	-	TRBJ2-3	TGTGCCAGCAGCCAGGGACTAGCGAGCAATACGCAGTATTTT	CASSQGLASNTQYF
-	TRBV7-9	many	TRBJ2-1	TGTGCCAGCAGCACCTCGTCCTACAATGAGCAGTTCTTC	CASSTSSYNEQFF
-	TRBV5-1	-	TRBJ2-7	TGCGCCAGCAGCGGCGACTGGCCCCTCTACGAGCAGTACTTC	CASSGDWPLYEQYF
TRBD2	TRBV7-2	-	TRBJ2-3	TGTGCCAGCAGCAAGGGACTAGCGGGAGTGGATACGCAGTATTTT	CASSKGLAGVDTQYF
-	TRBV27	few	TRBJ2-1	TGTGCCAGCAGTCTTAGAAGTGATTACAATGAGCAGTTCTTC	CASSLRSDYNEQFF
-	TRBV11-3	-	TRBJ1-1	TGTGCCAGCAGCTTCCTTATTGGGACCTTCTGGACTGAAGCTTTCTTT	CASSFLIGTFWTEAFF
TRBD2	TRBV20-1	-	TRBJ2-7	TGCAGTGCTAGACGAACTAGCGGGATTGAGTACGAGCAGTACTTC	CSARRTSGIEYEQYF